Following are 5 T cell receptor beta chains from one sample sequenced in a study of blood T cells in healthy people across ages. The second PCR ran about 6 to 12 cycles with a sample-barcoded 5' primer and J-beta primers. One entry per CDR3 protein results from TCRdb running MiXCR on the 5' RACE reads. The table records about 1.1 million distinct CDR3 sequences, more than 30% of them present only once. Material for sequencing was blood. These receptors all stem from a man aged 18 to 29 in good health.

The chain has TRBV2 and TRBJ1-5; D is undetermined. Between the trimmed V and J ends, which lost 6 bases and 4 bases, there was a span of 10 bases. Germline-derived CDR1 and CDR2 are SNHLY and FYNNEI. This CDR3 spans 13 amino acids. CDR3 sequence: CASRGFGNQPQHF. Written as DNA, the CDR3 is TGTGCCAGCAGGGGGTTTGGGAATCAGCCCCAGCATTTT.

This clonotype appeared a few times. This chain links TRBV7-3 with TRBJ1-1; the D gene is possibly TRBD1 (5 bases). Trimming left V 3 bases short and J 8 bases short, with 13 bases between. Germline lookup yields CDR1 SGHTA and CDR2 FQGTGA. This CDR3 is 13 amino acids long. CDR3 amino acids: CASSFPPGPEAFF. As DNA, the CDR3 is TGTGCCAGCAGCTTCCCCCCGGGGCCCGAAGCTTTCTTT.

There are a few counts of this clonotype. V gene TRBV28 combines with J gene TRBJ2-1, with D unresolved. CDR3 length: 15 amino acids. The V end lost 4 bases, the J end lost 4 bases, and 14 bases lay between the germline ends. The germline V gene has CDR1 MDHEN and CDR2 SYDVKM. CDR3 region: CASSSTTGTYNEQFF. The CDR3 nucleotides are TGTGCCAGCAGTTCCACTACCGGCACGTACAATGAGCAGTTCTTC.

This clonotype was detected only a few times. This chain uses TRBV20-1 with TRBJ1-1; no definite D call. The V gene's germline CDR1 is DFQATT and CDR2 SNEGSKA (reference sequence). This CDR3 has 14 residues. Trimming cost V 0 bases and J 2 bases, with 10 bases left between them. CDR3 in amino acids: CSARDIGSNTEAFF. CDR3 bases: TGCAGTGCTAGAGATATAGGCAGCAACACTGAAGCTTTCTTT.

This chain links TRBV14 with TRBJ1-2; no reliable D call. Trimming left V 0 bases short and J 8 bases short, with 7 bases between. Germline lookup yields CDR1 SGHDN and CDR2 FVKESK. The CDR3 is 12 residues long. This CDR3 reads CASSQDRLGYTF. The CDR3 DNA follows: TGTGCCAGCAGCCAAGATCGGCTGGGCTACACCTTC.